This TCR beta chain was sequenced for a study of EBV T-cell therapy then PD-1 blockade in nasopharyngeal carcinoma (dated by TCRdb to the early 2020s). This clone occurred once. The antigen it binds to is not known. No much larger clonotype is one base removed from it; base qualities were not supplied. The treatment or condition label on this specimen signifies: AdE1-LMPpoly-expanded autologous EBV-specific T-cell therapy followed by anti-PD-1 nivolumab. The Qiagen DNeasy Kit was used to extract genomic DNA from the sorted cells. Deep sequencing of the TCR beta chain was done on the immunoSEQ platform. In the authors' own workflow: Repertoire data analysis was performed with the immunoSEQ Analyzer software. This immuneACCESS table, as held by TCRdb, lists in-frame sequences with V and J called but not all clones. Of the missing ones, under half trace to an unresolved V gene in checked studies; the others have no known cause. Clone size and the V and J calls come from that table; the DNA yielded D and trimming. This sample has roughly 20,000 clones in its table, and roughly 84% of those were observed once. Jointly, the top ten make up around 30% of the sample.

In the germline V gene, CDR1 corresponds to SGHDT and CDR2 to YYEEEE. The V end loses 5 bases and the J end loses 7 bases, and a stretch of 13 bases separates them. From cysteine to phenylalanine, the CDR3 is 12 amino acids long. Only the CDR3 DNA is retained, 36 bases long and in frame from the first base. The receptor was derived from a man aged 40-49 years with nasopharyngeal carcinoma. Material: CD8+ T cells from blood, obtained around day 33 from a patient whose treatment included autologous EBV-specific T cells and nivolumab. The V gene is TRBV5-6 and the J gene is TRBJ2-7, with an unclear D gene assignment. The CDR3 corresponds to CASSFGSTEQYF. The DNA sequence is given as TGTGCCAGCAGTTTCGGGTCTACGGAGCAGTACTTC.